The 20 T cell receptor beta chains listed next were all sequenced from one sample in a study of blood T cell repertoires in COVID-19. Measured with immunoSEQ multiplex PCR; TCRdb has only the in-frame clones, and not every one. The data show a few hundred thousand clones, 65% to 85% seen once. Input material: peripheral blood. The receptors here all came from a woman in her 50s with acute or convalescent COVID-19.

The rearrangement uses TRBV27 and TRBJ1-5; D is undetermined. Germline CDR1 is MNHEY and CDR2 is SMNVEV (reference sequence). Trimming stripped 0 bases from V and 6 bases from J, with 6 bases between. There are 13 residues in the CDR3. CDR3 coding DNA: TGTGCCAGCAGTTTATCGCTGGCTCAGCCCCAGCATTTT. This codes for CASSLSLAQPQHF.

V and J are TRBV2 and TRBJ1-6; perhaps TRBD1 as D (5 bases). CDR1 and CDR2 from the germline V gene are SNHLY and FYNNEI. This CDR3 comprises 19 residues. V lost 4 bases and J 5 bases, leaving 24 bases between the germline ends. The CDR3 coding sequence is TGTGCCAGCAGTGCTCGGGGGTTCAGTTTTGAACAACATAATTCACCCCTCCACTTT. Translating it yields CASSARGFSFEQHNSPLHF.

The chain uses TRBV14 and TRBJ1-6, with 7 bases matching TRBD1. Looked up from germline, CDR1 is SGHDN and CDR2 is FVKESK. The J segment lost 7 bases and the V segment lost 6 bases, leaving 3 bases of the junction unmatched. CDR3 length: 13 residues. The CDR3 nucleotides are TGTGCCAGCAGACAGGGGCGGAATTCACCCCTCCACTTT. Its translation is CASRQGRNSPLHF.

J is TRBJ1-2 and V is TRBV6-5; the match to TRBD1 covers 11 bases. The germline CDR1 and CDR2 sequences are MNHEY and SVGAGI. The V and J ends lost 6 bases and 3 bases, in that order; junction bases with no gene match: 6. The CDR3 length is 15 residues. CDR3 sequence reads: CASRWPGQGDYGYTF. CDR3 nucleotide sequence: TGTGCCAGCAGATGGCCGGGACAGGGGGACTATGGCTACACCTTC.

The gene calls are TRBV9 and TRBJ1-2; D might be TRBD1 (5 bases). CDR3 length: 15 residues. V gave up 4 bases and J gave up 4 bases, with 17 bases separating them. Per germline, CDR1 SGDLS and CDR2 YYNGEE. In DNA form, the CDR3 reads TGTGCCAGCAGCCTCAGGGATCTTTCTTTCTATGGCTACACCTTC. It translates to CASSLRDLSFYGYTF.

In its sample, this clone was seen once. The rearrangement uses TRBV21-1 and TRBJ2-3; the table's D call TRBD1 went unverified against the DNA. TRBV21-1 is a pseudogene segment. CDR3 length equals 14 residues. The CDR3 DNA reads TGTGCCAGGCCTACCGGGACAGGGCGGGATACGCAGTATTTT. It yields the protein CARPTGTGRDTQYF.

The V gene is TRBV28, the J gene TRBJ1-6, with D possibly matching TRBD1 (5 bases). Germline values: CDR1 MDHEN, CDR2 SYDVKM. Deletions cut 6 bases from V and 0 bases from J, with 9 bases between. The CDR3 runs to 15 residues. The CDR3 is CASSQGSSYNSPLHF. CDR3 nucleotides: TGTGCCAGCAGCCAGGGCAGCTCCTATAATTCACCCCTCCACTTT. The variable domain in full, with the rest retrieved from reference TRBV28 and TRBJ1-6, is DVKVTQSSRYLVKRTGEKVFLECVQDMDHENMFWYRQDPGLGLRLIYFSYDVKMKEKGDIPEGYSVSREKKERFSLILESASTNQTSMYLCASSQGSSYNSPLHFGNGTRLTVT.

The chain is built from TRBV9 and TRBJ2-1; 8 bases match TRBD1. This CDR3 is built from 15 residues. Germline lookup yields CDR1 SGDLS and CDR2 YYNGEE. J was trimmed by 4 bases and V by 0 bases; bases with no gene match: 3. The CDR3 DNA reads TGTGCCAGCAGCGTAGAGGGACAGGATTACAATGAGCAGTTCTTC. It yields the protein CASSVEGQDYNEQFF.

The chain uses TRBV30 and TRBJ2-7, with D possibly matching TRBD2 (6 bases). V lost 5 bases and J 0 bases, leaving 17 bases between the germline ends. CDR1 and CDR2 from the germline V gene are GTSNPN and SVGIG (reference sequence). This CDR3 contains 15 residues. As DNA, the CDR3 is TGTGCCTGGTCAGCCGGGACTTCCAGCTCCTACGAGCAGTACGTC. Translation gives CAWSAGTSSSYEQYV.

The chain has TRBV11-2 and TRBJ2-5, with D possibly matching TRBD1 (5 bases). Trimming cost V 1 base and J 4 bases, with 7 bases left between them. CDR1 is SGHAT and CDR2 is FQNNGV in the germline V gene. This CDR3 contains 13 residues. CDR3 sequence: CASSLGRGETQYF. The CDR3 DNA reads TGTGCCAGCAGCTTAGGAAGGGGAGAGACCCAGTACTTC.

The chain links TRBV3-1 (or the pseudogene TRBV3-2) to TRBJ2-1, with 9 bases identical to TRBD1. With V trimmed by 3 bases and J by 7 bases, 4 bases remained unmatched. The CDR3 runs to 14 residues. Germline-derived CDR1 and CDR2 are LGHDT and YNNKEL (reference sequence). The CDR3 sequence is CASSQGTGKNEQFF. The DNA of the CDR3 is TGTGCCAGCAGCCAGGGGACAGGGAAAAATGAGCAGTTCTTC.

V usage is TRBV19 and J usage is TRBJ1-1; D is undetermined. The CDR3 runs to 14 residues. Germline CDR1 LNHDA, CDR2 SQIVND (reference sequence). The V end was cut by 7 bases, the J end by 5 bases, with 17 bases between. The DNA of the CDR3 is TGTGCCAGTACCATAAGCACGGGGAGGACTGAAGCTTTCTTT. Protein: CASTISTGRTEAFF.

The rearrangement uses TRBV5-5 and TRBJ2-5; TRBD1 is a possible D gene (6 bases). V was pared by 4 bases and J by 5 bases, with 15 bases between. The germline gives CDR1 SGHKS, CDR2 YYEKEE (reference sequence). The length of the CDR3 is 14 residues. CDR3 protein: CASSISGTWETQYF. DNA for the CDR3: TGTGCCAGCAGCATCTCCGGGACATGGGAGACCCAGTACTTC.

This clone was counted a few times. This chain connects TRBV7-2 to TRBJ1-1; D may be TRBD1 (6 bases). Trimming left V 3 bases short and J 5 bases short, with 10 bases between. The V gene's germline CDR1 is SGHTA and CDR2 FQGNSA. This CDR3 comprises 13 residues. The CDR3 sequence is CASSFRGQTEAFF. The DNA of the CDR3 is TGTGCCAGCAGCTTCAGGGGCCAAACTGAAGCTTTCTTT.

The chain employs TRBV3-1 (or the pseudogene TRBV3-2) and TRBJ1-2, with D possibly matching TRBD1 (5 bases). Germline lookup yields CDR1 LGHDT and CDR2 YNNKEL (reference sequence). V gave up 4 bases and J gave up 5 bases, with 8 bases separating them. This CDR3 is built from 12 residues. The CDR3 protein is CASSPGIYGYTF. The CDR3 DNA reads as TGTGCCAGCAGCCCAGGGATTTATGGCTACACCTTC.

The chain employs TRBV11-2 and TRBJ1-2, with a weak D call TRBD1 (6 bases). The V and J ends lost 4 bases and 4 bases respectively, with 10 bases between them. CDR1 is SGHAT, CDR2 FQNNGV, per germline. The length of the CDR3 is 13 residues. The CDR3 spells CASSYRVGYGYTF. The DNA of the CDR3 is TGTGCCAGCAGCTACAGGGTGGGCTATGGCTACACCTTC.

V gene TRBV4-3 combines with J gene TRBJ2-3; maybe TRBD2 (9 bases). Trimming removed 3 bases from V and 5 bases from J, with 18 bases in between. CDR3 length: 16 residues. In germline, CDR1 is LGHNA, CDR2 YSLEER. CDR3 sequence reads: CASSQQSSGTGDTQYF. For the CDR3, the DNA is TGCGCCAGCAGCCAGCAGTCTAGCGGGACAGGAGATACGCAGTATTTT.

In regard to this clone: Its ends do not fully match the called genes, so a read error is possible. This chain connects TRBV6-5 to TRBJ1-1; 8 bases agree with TRBD1. From germline, CDR1 is MNHEY and CDR2 SVGAGI. The CDR3 spans 12 residues. CDR3 nucleotides: TGTGCCAGCAGTTACACAGGGGACAGGAGGATTTTT. The encoded protein is CASSYTGDRRIF.

This clone has a single count. This rearrangement joins TRBV5-1 to TRBJ1-4; D is unresolved. V lost 8 bases to trimming and J lost 0 bases, with 8 bases between them. The CDR3 extends over 13 amino acids. Germline V gives CDR1 SGHRS, CDR2 YFSETQ. CDR3 region: CASQRATNEKLFF. As DNA, the CDR3 is TGCGCCAGTCAGCGCGCAACTAATGAAAAACTGTTTTTT.

Points on this clone: Given a much more abundant clone one base away, this may be a read error. This chain links TRBV7-6 with TRBJ1-1; D gene ambiguous. This CDR3 comprises 13 residues. Looked up from germline, CDR1 is SGHVS and CDR2 is FNYEAQ. V lost 1 base and J lost 1, with 4 bases in between. The CDR3: CASSLDTNTEAFF. DNA of the CDR3: TGTGCCAGCAGCTTAGACACGAACACTGAAGCTTTCTTT.